This TCR beta chain was sequenced in a study of T cell responses to AZD1222 COVID-19 vaccine. This CDR3 has 14 residues. CDR1 MNHEY and CDR2 SMNVEV come from the germline V gene (reference sequence). The V end lost 6 bases, the J end lost 5 bases, and 16 bases lay between the germline ends. The repertoire was sequenced with immunoSEQ multiplex PCR; TCRdb's copy has only in-frame clones and lacks some. In the table there are about 97,000 clones, approximately 86% of which are singletons. The chain combines TRBV27 with TRBJ1-2; D might be TRBD1 (6 bases). The sequencing used peripheral blood, collected on day 0 of AZD1222 vaccination. This sequence was found in an adult in good health. CDR3 protein: CASRLQTGSYGYTF. In nucleotides, the CDR3 is TGTGCCAGCAGACTCCAAACAGGGTCGTATGGCTACACCTTC.